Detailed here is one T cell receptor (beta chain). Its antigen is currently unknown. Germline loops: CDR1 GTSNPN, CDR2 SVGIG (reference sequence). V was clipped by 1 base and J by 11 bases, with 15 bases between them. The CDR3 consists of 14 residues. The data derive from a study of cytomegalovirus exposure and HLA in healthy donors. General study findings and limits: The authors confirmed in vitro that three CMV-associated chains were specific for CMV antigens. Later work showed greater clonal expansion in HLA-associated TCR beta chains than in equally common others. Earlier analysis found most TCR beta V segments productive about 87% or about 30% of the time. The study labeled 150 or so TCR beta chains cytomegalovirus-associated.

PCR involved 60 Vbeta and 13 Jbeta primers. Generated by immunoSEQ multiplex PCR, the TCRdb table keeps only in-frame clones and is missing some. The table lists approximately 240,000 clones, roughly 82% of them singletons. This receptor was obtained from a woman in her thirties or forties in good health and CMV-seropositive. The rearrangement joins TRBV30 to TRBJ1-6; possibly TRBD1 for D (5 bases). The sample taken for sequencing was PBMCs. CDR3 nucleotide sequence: TGTGCCTGGAGTGGACAGCAATGGGCGGCACCCCTCCACTTT. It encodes CAWSGQQWAAPLHF.